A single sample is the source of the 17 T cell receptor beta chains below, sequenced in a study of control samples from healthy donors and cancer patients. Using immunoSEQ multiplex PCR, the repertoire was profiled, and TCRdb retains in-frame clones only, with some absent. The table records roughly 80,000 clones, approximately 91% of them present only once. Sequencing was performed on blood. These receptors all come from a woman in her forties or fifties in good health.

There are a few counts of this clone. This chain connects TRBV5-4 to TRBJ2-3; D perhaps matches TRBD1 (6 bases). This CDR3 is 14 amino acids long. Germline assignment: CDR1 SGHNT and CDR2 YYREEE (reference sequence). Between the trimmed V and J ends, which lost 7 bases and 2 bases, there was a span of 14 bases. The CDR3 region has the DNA TGTGCCAGCGGACTTGGGGGCTACACAGATACGCAGTATTTT. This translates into CASGLGGYTDTQYF.

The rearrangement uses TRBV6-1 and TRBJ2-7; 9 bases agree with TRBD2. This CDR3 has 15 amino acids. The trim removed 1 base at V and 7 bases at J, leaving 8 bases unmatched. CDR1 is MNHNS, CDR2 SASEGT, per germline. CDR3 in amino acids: CASSEGPAGGWEQYF. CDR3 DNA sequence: TGTGCCAGCAGTGAAGGGCCAGCGGGGGGTTGGGAGCAGTACTTC.

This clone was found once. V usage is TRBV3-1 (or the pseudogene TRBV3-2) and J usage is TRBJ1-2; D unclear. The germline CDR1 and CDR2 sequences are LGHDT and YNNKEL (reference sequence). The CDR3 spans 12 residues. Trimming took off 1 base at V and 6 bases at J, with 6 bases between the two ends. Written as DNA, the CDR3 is TGTGCCAGCAGCCAAGCAGGACATGGCTACACCTTC. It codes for CASSQAGHGYTF.

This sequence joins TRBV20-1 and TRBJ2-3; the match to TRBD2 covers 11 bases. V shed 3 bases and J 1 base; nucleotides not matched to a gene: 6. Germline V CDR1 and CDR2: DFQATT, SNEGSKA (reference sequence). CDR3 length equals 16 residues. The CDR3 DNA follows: TGCAGTGCTAGTACCTCGGGACTAGCGGGCACAGATACGCAGTATTTT. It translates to CSASTSGLAGTDTQYF.

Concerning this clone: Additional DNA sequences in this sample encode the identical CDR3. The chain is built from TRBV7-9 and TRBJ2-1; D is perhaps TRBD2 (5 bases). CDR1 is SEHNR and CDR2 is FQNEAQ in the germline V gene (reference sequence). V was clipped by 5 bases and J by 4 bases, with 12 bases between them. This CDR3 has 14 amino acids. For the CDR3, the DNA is TGTGCCAGCAGCACCGGACTTTCTTACAATGAGCAGTTCTTC. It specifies CASSTGLSYNEQFF.

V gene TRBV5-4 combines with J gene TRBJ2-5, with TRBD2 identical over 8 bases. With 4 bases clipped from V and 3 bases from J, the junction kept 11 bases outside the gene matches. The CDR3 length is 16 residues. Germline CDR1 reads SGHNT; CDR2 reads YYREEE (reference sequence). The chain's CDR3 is CASSPRPGLEEETQYF. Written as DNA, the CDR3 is TGTGCCAGCAGCCCAAGACCGGGACTAGAGGAAGAGACCCAGTACTTC. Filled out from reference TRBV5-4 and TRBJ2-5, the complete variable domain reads ETGVTQSPTHLIKTRGQQVTLRCSSQSGHNTVSWYQQALGQGPQFIFQYYREEENGRGNFPPRFSGLQFPNYSSELNVNALELDDSALYLCASSPRPGLEEETQYFGPGTRLLVL.

The CDR3 loop is CAWSARGIHTGELFF. The CDR3 region has the DNA TGTGCCTGGAGTGCCCGAGGAATACACACCGGGGAGCTGTTTTTT. This chain uses TRBV30 with TRBJ2-2; no definite D call. Germline V CDR1 and CDR2: GTSNPN, SVGIG (reference sequence). V was pared by 1 base and J by 3 bases, with 12 bases between. The CDR3 loop spans 15 amino acids. The full variable domain, completed using reference TRBV30 and TRBJ2-2, is SQTIHQWPATLVQPVGSPLSLECTVEGTSNPNLYWYRQAAGRGLQLLFYSVGIGQISSEVPQNLSASRPQDRQFILSSKKLLLSDSGFYLCAWSARGIHTGELFFGEGSRLTVL.

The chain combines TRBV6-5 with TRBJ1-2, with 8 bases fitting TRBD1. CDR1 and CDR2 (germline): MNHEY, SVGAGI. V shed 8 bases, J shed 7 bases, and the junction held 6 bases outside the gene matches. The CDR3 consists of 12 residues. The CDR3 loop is CASSHTGGGYTF. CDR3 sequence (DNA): TGTGCCAGCTCCCATACAGGGGGTGGCTACACCTTC.

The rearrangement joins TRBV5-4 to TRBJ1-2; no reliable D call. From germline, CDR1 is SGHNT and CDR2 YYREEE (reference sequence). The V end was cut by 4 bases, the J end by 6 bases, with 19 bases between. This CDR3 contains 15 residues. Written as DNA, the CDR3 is TGTGCCAGCAGCCCTTCTAGGACCCACTCCAATGGCTACACCTTC. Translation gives CASSPSRTHSNGYTF.

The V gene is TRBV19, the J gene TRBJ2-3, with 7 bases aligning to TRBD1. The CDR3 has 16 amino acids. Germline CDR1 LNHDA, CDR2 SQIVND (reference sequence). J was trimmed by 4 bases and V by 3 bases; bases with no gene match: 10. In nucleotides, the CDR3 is TGTGCCAGTAGTATTAATACAGGGGATAGGTCAGATACGCAGTATTTT. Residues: CASSINTGDRSDTQYF.

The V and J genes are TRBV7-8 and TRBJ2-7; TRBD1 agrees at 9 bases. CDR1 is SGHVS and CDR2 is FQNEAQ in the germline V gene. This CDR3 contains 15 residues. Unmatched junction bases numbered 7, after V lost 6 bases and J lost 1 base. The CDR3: CASSRGQGLSYEQYF. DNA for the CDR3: TGTGCCAGCAGTCGAGGACAGGGGTTATCCTACGAGCAGTACTTC.

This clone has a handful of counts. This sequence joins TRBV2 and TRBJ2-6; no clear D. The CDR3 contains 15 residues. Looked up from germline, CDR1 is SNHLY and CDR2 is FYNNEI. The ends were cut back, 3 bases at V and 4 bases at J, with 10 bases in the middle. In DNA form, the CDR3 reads TGTGCCAGCAGTGAGTCGACGAGGGGGGCCAACGTCCTGACTTTC. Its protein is CASSESTRGANVLTF.

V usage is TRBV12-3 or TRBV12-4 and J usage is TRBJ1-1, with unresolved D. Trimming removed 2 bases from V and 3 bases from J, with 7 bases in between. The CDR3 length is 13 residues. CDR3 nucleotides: TGTGCCAGCAGTTTAAGGGTATACACTGAAGCTTTCTTT. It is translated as CASSLRVYTEAFF.

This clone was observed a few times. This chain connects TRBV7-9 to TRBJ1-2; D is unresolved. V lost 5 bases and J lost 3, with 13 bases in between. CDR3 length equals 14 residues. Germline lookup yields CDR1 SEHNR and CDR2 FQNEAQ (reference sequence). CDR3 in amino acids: CASSPRDNYYGYTF. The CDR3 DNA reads TGTGCCAGCAGCCCCCGGGATAATTACTATGGCTACACCTTC. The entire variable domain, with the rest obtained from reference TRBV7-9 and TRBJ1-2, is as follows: DTGVSQNPRHKITKRGQNVTFRCDPISEHNRLYWYRQTLGQGPEFLTYFQNEAQLEKSRLLSDRFSAERPKGSFSTLEIQRTEQGDSAMYLCASSPRDNYYGYTFGSGTRLTVV.

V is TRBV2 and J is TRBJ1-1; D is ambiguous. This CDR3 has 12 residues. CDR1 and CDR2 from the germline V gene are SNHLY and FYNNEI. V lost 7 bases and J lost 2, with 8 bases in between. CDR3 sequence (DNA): TGTGCCAGCACTAAGGACAACACTGAAGCTTTCTTT. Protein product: CASTKDNTEAFF. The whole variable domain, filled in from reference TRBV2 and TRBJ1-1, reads EPEVTQTPSHQVTQMGQEVILRCVPISNHLYFYWYRQILGQKVEFLVSFYNNEISEKSEIFDDQFSVERPDGSNFTLKIRSTKLEDSAMYFCASTKDNTEAFFGQGTRLTVV.

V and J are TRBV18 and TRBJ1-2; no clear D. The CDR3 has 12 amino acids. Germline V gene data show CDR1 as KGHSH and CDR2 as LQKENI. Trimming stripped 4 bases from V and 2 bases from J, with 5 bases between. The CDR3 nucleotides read TGTGCCAGCTCACAGGTCAACTATGGCTACACCTTC. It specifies CASSQVNYGYTF.

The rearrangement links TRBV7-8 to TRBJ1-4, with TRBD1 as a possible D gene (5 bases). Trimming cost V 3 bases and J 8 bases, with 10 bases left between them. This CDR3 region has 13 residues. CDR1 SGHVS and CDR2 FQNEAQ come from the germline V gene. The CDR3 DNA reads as TGTGCCAGCAGCTTTGGGGGTTACGAAAAACTGTTTTTT. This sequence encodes CASSFGGYEKLFF.